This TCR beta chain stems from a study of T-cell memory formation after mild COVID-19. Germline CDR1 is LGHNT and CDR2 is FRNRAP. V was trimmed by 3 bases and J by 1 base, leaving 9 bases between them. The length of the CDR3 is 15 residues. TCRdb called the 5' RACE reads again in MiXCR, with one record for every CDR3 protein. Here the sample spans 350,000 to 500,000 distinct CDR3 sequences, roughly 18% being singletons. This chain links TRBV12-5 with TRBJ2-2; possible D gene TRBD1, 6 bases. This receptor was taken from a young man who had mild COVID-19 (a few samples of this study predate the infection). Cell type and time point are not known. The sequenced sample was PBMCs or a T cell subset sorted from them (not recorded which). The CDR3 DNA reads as TGTGCTAGTGGTTTAGGGACACGGAACACCGGGGAGCTGTTTTTT. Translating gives CASGLGTRNTGELFF.